Listed below are T cell receptor beta chains from one sample, sequenced in a study of identifying expanded T cells in peripheral blood. The table came from immunoSEQ multiplex PCR; TCRdb's copy has only in-frame clones and leaves some out. The sample has 65,000 to 95,000 clones; approximately 90% are singletons. The specimen sequenced was blood. The receptors come from a person between 18 and 75 years old in good health. The CDR3 runs from the conserved cysteine through the conserved F or W. The order of the fields is D gene, J gene, clone size, V gene, CDR3 protein, CDR3 DNA. The D gene is left open where the match is weak. Some rows mark clone size as missing; the rest say once, few, many or name a class of expanded clone.

-,TRBJ2-4,-,TRBV5-6,CASSFFDSSGTQNIQYF,TGTGCCAGCAGCTTTTTTGATTCTAGTGGCACTCAAAACATTCAGTACTTC
-,TRBJ1-1,-,TRBV5-1,CASSLRQNTEAFF,TGCGCCAGCAGCTTGAGGCAGAACACTGAAGCTTTCTTT
-,TRBJ1-2,-,TRBV5-1,CASSPSGQEDGYTF,TGCGCCAGCAGCCCCTCGGGGCAGGAGGACGGCTACACCTTC
-,TRBJ2-3,-,TRBV5-1,CASSLGGSSTDTQYF,TGCGCCAGCAGCTTGGGCGGGTCTAGCACAGATACGCAGTATTTT
-,TRBJ2-7,-,TRBV9,CASSAQTQDRGRYEQYF,TGTGCCAGCAGCGCCCAGACTCAAGACCGGGGTAGGTACGAGCAGTACTTC
-,TRBJ2-3,-,TRBV27,CASSFTSSTDTQYF,TGTGCCAGCAGTTTTACAAGTAGCACAGATACGCAGTATTTT
TRBD1,TRBJ1-2,-,TRBV9,CASSVEDRAYGYTF,TGTGCCAGCAGCGTAGAGGACAGGGCGTATGGCTACACCTTC
-,TRBJ2-1,-,TRBV9,CASSAGLRREEEQFF,TGTGCCAGCAGTGCGGGGCTACGGAGGGAGGAGGAGCAGTTCTTC
-,TRBJ2-3,-,TRBV9,CASSVLFSTDTQYF,TGTGCCAGCAGCGTGCTGTTCAGTACAGATACGCAGTATTTT
-,TRBJ2-3,-,TRBV4-2,CASSQGAARTDTQYF,TGTGCCAGCAGCCAAGGGGCAGCCCGCACAGATACGCAGTATTTT
TRBD2,TRBJ2-7,once,TRBV5-1,CASSSLAGEQYF,TGCGCCAGCAGTTCTCTAGCGGGCGAGCAGTACTTC
TRBD1,TRBJ1-2,-,TRBV7-9,CASSSTGDPLDGYTF,TGTGCCAGCAGCTCCACAGGGGACCCCCTGGATGGCTACACCTTC
-,TRBJ1-2,-,TRBV27,CASSLSKGGAGGYTF,TGTGCCAGCAGTTTATCGAAAGGAGGGGCTGGTGGCTACACCTTC
-,TRBJ2-1,-,TRBV29-1,CSVERDGHSYNEQFF,TGCAGCGTTGAGCGGGACGGCCATTCCTACAATGAGCAGTTCTTC
-,TRBJ2-7,-,TRBV4-2,CASSQDFDSAAYEQYF,TGTGCCAGCAGCCAAGATTTCGATAGCGCTGCCTACGAGCAGTACTTC
TRBD1,TRBJ1-2,once,TRBV6-6,CASSYMDRGYGYTF,TGTGCCAGCAGTTACATGGACAGGGGGTATGGCTACACCTTC
-,TRBJ2-1,-,TRBV7-9,CASSLAGADEQFF,TGTGCCAGCAGCTTAGCAGGGGCCGATGAGCAGTTCTTC
-,TRBJ2-2,-,TRBV7-6,CASSLALQPGELFF,TGTGCCAGCAGCTTAGCCCTCCAGCCCGGGGAGCTGTTTTTT
TRBD1,TRBJ1-2,-,TRBV2,CASSEMGTGDPYGYTF,TGTGCCAGCAGTGAAATGGGGACAGGGGACCCTTATGGCTACACCTTC
-,TRBJ2-3,-,TRBV18,CASSPSRGSDTQYF,TGTGCCAGCTCACCATCTAGGGGGTCAGATACGCAGTATTTT
-,TRBJ1-4,-,TRBV7-9,CASTVPGLRTNEKLFF,TGTGCCAGCACCGTGCCGGGCCTCAGGACTAATGAAAAACTGTTTTTT
-,TRBJ1-1,-,TRBV27,CASSEDNLGLNTEAFF,TGTGCCAGCAGTGAGGACAATCTCGGTCTGAACACTGAAGCTTTCTTT
-,TRBJ1-2,-,TRBV7-8,CASSFSRSSGGYTF,TGTGCCAGCAGCTTTTCACGCTCCTCCGGGGGCTACACCTTC
-,TRBJ1-1,-,TRBV11-2,CASSFQRGTEAFF,TGTGCCAGCAGCTTCCAACGGGGCACTGAAGCTTTCTTT
-,TRBJ2-7,-,TRBV7-9,CASSLDPVGEQYF,TGTGCCAGCAGCTTAGATCCCGTGGGCGAGCAGTACTTC
-,TRBJ2-3,-,TRBV13,CASSLVSTKPPDTQYF,TGTGCCAGCAGCTTAGTATCCACTAAGCCCCCAGATACGCAGTATTTT